The 22 T cell receptor beta chains below come from one sample, sequenced in a study of response to subunit inactivated influenza vaccine. TCRdb reprocessed the RT-PCR reads with MiXCR, giving one entry per CDR3 protein. This repertoire shows about 160,000 distinct CDR3 sequences, about a tenth found once; its top ten account for around 12%. Source: non-naive T cells sorted from PBMCs, taken 45 days after vaccination. Source of these receptors: a man over 45 who received an inactivated influenza vaccine.

In its sample, this clonotype was seen many times. The chain employs TRBV20-1 and TRBJ2-3; 8 positions agree with TRBD2. V trimming: 2 bases; J trimming: 6 bases; junction bases outside the gene matches: 10. This CDR3 is 15 amino acids long. Looked up from germline, CDR1 is DFQATT and CDR2 is SNEGSKA (reference sequence). The chain's CDR3 is CSARRLARVGDTQYF. As DNA, the CDR3 is TGCAGTGCTAGACGACTAGCGCGAGTAGGGGATACGCAGTATTTT.

This clonotype has a handful of counts. J is TRBJ2-7 and V is TRBV20-1; D is perhaps TRBD2 (5 bases). This CDR3 has 15 amino acids. CDR1 and CDR2 (germline): DFQATT, SNEGSKA (reference sequence). The V end lost 5 bases, the J end lost 6 bases, and 23 bases lay between the germline ends. The CDR3 protein is CSAPRRALAGLEQYF. The CDR3 DNA sequence: TGCAGTGCTCCCAGGCGGGCCCTAGCCGGTCTCGAGCAGTACTTC.

The rearrangement joins TRBV29-1 to TRBJ1-2, with D uncertain. The CDR3 has 13 amino acids. Trimming pared 2 bases from V and 2 bases from J, leaving 9 bases between. Germline-derived CDR1 and CDR2 are SQVTM and ANQGSEA. CDR3 coding DNA: TGCAGCGTTGAACTCCAACTGAACTATGGCTACACCTTC. It encodes CSVELQLNYGYTF.

Only a few counts were recorded for this clonotype. The chain links TRBV10-3 to TRBJ2-7; 7 positions agree with TRBD1. The ends lost 10 bases at V and 5 bases at J; junction bases unmatched: 8. Per germline, CDR1 ENHRY and CDR2 SYGVKD. This CDR3 has 12 amino acids. CDR3 coding DNA: TGTGCCACGGGGCAGGGGGAAAACGAGCAGTACTTC. Its translation: CATGQGENEQYF.

This clonotype has a handful of counts. The gene calls are TRBV7-8 and TRBJ1-5, with D unclear. From germline, CDR1 is SGHVS and CDR2 FQNEAQ. The V gene lost 1 base and the J gene lost 0 bases, with 7 bases spanning the gap. The CDR3 runs to 15 residues. The CDR3: CASSLVGNSNQPQHF. The CDR3 DNA reads as TGTGCCAGCAGCTTAGTTGGGAATAGCAATCAGCCCCAGCATTTT.

This clonotype has ten or more counts. The J gene is TRBJ1-6, the V gene TRBV20-1; D is unclear. V lost 2 bases and J 6 bases, leaving 14 bases between the germline ends. Germline V gives CDR1 DFQATT, CDR2 SNEGSKA (reference sequence). The CDR3 runs to 15 residues. In DNA form, the CDR3 reads TGCAGTGCTAGACGGGGAGCGGCACCTAATTCACCCCTCCACTTT. Protein sequence: CSARRGAAPNSPLHF.

V gene TRBV7-2 combines with J gene TRBJ2-3; the match to TRBD1 covers 7 bases. Unmatched junction bases numbered 9, after V lost 5 bases and J lost 4 bases. The CDR3 is 15 residues long. Germline CDR1 reads SGHTA; CDR2 reads FQGNSA. CDR3 bases: TGTGCCAGCAGCCTCCGACAGGGATTCCCAGATACGCAGTATTTT. Amino acids: CASSLRQGFPDTQYF.

Ten or more counts support this clonotype. The rearrangement uses TRBV5-5 and TRBJ1-3, with D perhaps matching TRBD1 (5 bases). The CDR3 contains 18 residues. Trimming cost V 0 bases and J 0 bases, with 16 bases left between them. Looked up from germline, CDR1 is SGHKS and CDR2 is YYEKEE (reference sequence). The CDR3 loop is CASSLEVAGYGSGNTIYF. The CDR3 DNA follows: TGTGCCAGCAGCTTGGAAGTCGCAGGGTATGGCTCTGGAAACACCATATATTTT.

This clonotype was observed a few times. The chain combines TRBV7-6 with TRBJ2-5; D is perhaps TRBD1 (5 bases). V dropped 1 base and J dropped 7 bases, with 10 bases sitting between them. The V gene's germline CDR1 is SGHVS and CDR2 FNYEAQ. The CDR3 runs 13 residues. In nucleotides, the CDR3 is TGTGCCAGCAGCTTAGAGGCAGGGCGGACCCAGTACTTC. Translation: CASSLEAGRTQYF.

This clonotype was recorded at least ten times. The CDR3 coding sequence is TGCGCCAGCAGTTGGACTAGCGGGGGAGAGACCCAGTACTTC. Residues: CASSWTSGGETQYF. The chain is built from TRBV5-1 and TRBJ2-5, with TRBD2 identical over 13 bases. This CDR3 contains 14 residues. V dropped 5 bases and J dropped 4; count of bases not matched to a gene: 2. Germline V gene lookup returns CDR1 SGHRS and CDR2 YFSETQ.

Ten or more counts support this clonotype. The chain couples TRBV20-1 to TRBJ2-1; 10 nucleotides agree with TRBD2. The germline V gene encodes CDR1 DFQATT and CDR2 SNEGSKA (reference sequence). V trimming: 0 bases; J trimming: 2 bases; junction bases outside the gene matches: 4. The length of the CDR3 is 16 residues. CDR3 nucleotides: TGCAGTGCTAGAGACCTAGCGGGGGCGACCTACAATGAGCAGTTCTTC. It is translated as CSARDLAGATYNEQFF.

This clonotype was detected only a few times. The gene calls are TRBV6-2 or TRBV6-3 and TRBJ2-7, with D unclear. The CDR3 is 11 amino acids. The germline CDR1 and CDR2 sequences are MNHEY and SVGEGT. Deletions cut 2 bases from V and 3 bases from J, with 2 bases between. The chain's CDR3 is CASSYRYEQYF. CDR3 bases: TGTGCCAGCAGTTACCGCTACGAGCAGTACTTC.

The rearrangement links TRBV7-2 to TRBJ2-7; tentatively, D is TRBD1 or TRBD2 (5 bases each). The CDR3 runs to 13 residues. Germline loops: CDR1 SGHTA, CDR2 FQGNSA. Between the trimmed V and J ends, which lost 4 bases and 7 bases, there was a span of 14 bases. The CDR3 DNA is TGTGCCAGCAGCTCGGACGGGGCTCGGGAGCAGTACTTC. Amino acids: CASSSDGAREQYF.

This clonotype turned up a few times. V and J are TRBV30 and TRBJ1-5; 7 bases line up with TRBD1. The ends lost 3 bases at V and 4 bases at J; junction bases unmatched: 6. The V gene's germline CDR1 is GTSNPN and CDR2 SVGIG (reference sequence). This CDR3 is built from 14 residues. For the CDR3, the DNA is TGTGCCTGGAGAGCGGGACAGCCGAATCAGCCCCAGCATTTT. Translating it yields CAWRAGQPNQPQHF.

This clonotype was observed a handful of times. The J gene is TRBJ2-2, the V gene TRBV6-2 or TRBV6-3; D is perhaps TRBD2 (6 bases). Germline V gene lookup returns CDR1 MNHEY and CDR2 SVGEGT. The CDR3 is 15 residues long. Deletions cut 6 bases from V and 5 bases from J, with 16 bases between. The CDR3 region is CASSWDSRGTGELFF. The CDR3 DNA sequence: TGTGCCAGCAGCTGGGACTCTCGGGGGACCGGGGAGCTGTTTTTT.

This CDR3 reads CASRPQDYGEETQYF. The CDR3 DNA reads as TGTGCCAGCAGACCCCAGGACTATGGGGAAGAGACCCAGTACTTC. The chain combines TRBV6-2 or TRBV6-3 with TRBJ2-5, with TRBD2 as a possible D gene (6 bases). Germline lookup yields CDR1 MNHEY and CDR2 SVGEGT. This CDR3 comprises 15 residues. V dropped 6 bases and J dropped 3 bases, with 17 bases sitting between them.

This clonotype was seen a few times. The chain recombines TRBV5-1 with TRBJ1-2, with 8 bases identical to TRBD1. Germline V gene data show CDR1 as SGHRS and CDR2 as YFSETQ. This CDR3 spans 13 amino acids. Losses at the gene ends were 4 bases for V and 6 bases for J; bases not matched to a gene: 5. The CDR3 spells CASSPPTGDGYTF. CDR3 in DNA: TGCGCCAGCAGCCCCCCGACAGGGGATGGCTACACCTTC.

The chain links TRBV15 to TRBJ2-5; 7 bases map to TRBD1. J was trimmed by 2 bases and V by 2 bases; bases with no gene match: 11. Per the germline V gene, CDR1 is LNHNV and CDR2 is YYDKDF (reference sequence). The CDR3 is 17 amino acids. In DNA, the CDR3 is TGTGCCACCAGCAGACGTACCCGAGAGGGACAGCAAGAGACCCAGTACTTC. This translates into CATSRRTREGQQETQYF.

This clonotype was picked up a small number of times. The chain employs TRBV4-2 and TRBJ2-5, with D maybe TRBD2 (6 bases). The CDR3 extends over 15 amino acids. The germline CDR1 and CDR2 sequences are LGHNA and YNFKEQ. V gave up 0 bases and J gave up 7 bases, with 15 bases separating them. CDR3 in DNA: TGTGCCAGCAGCCAAGAAAGACTAGTTCATGGGACCCAGTACTTC. Protein: CASSQERLVHGTQYF.

The V gene is TRBV9, the J gene TRBJ2-1, with 8 bases matching TRBD2. Germline V gene sequence: CDR1 SGDLS, CDR2 YYNGEE. CDR3 size: 15 residues. J lost 7 bases, V lost 0 bases, and 6 bases had no gene match. CDR3 in amino acids: CASSVAGRAGNEQFF. DNA of the CDR3: TGTGCCAGCAGCGTAGCCGGGAGGGCCGGAAATGAGCAGTTCTTC.

This clonotype occurred many times. The chain is built from TRBV29-1 and TRBJ2-1; 9 nucleotides align to TRBD1. The CDR3 has 14 amino acids. CDR1 SQVTM and CDR2 ANQGSEA come from the germline V gene. Unmatched junction bases numbered 10, after V lost 7 bases and J lost 6 bases. The CDR3: CSAGGGQGSNEQFF. Written as DNA, the CDR3 is TGCAGCGCTGGGGGAGGACAGGGGTCCAATGAGCAGTTCTTC.

This clonotype was seen a handful of times. This chain's CDR3 is CASSTTGMSEAFF. CDR3 sequence (DNA): TGTGCCAGCAGTACCACAGGGATGTCTGAAGCTTTCTTT. The chain carries TRBV12-3 or TRBV12-4 and TRBJ1-1; weak D call: TRBD1 (6 bases). V was shortened by 5 bases and J by 6 bases, with 13 bases between the two germline ends. This CDR3 is built from 13 residues.